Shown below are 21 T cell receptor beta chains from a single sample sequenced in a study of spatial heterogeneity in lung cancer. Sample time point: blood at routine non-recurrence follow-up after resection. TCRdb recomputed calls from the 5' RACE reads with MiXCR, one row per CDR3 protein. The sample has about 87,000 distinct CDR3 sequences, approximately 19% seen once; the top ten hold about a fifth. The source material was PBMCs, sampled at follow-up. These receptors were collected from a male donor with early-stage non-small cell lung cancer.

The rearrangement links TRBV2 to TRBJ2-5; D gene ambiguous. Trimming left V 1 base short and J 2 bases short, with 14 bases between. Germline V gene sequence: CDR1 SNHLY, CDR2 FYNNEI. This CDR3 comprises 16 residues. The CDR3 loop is CASSEGPPGGQETQYF. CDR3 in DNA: TGTGCCAGCAGTGAAGGGCCCCCCGGCGGTCAAGAGACCCAGTACTTC.

In nucleotides, the CDR3 is TGTGCCACCAGCATAGGACAGGATAGCAATCAGCCCCAGCATTTT. This sequence encodes CATSIGQDSNQPQHF. The V call is TRBV15, the J call TRBJ1-5; 7 positions match TRBD1. This CDR3 contains 15 residues. Unmatched junction bases numbered 3, after V lost 4 bases and J lost 0 bases. Per germline, CDR1 LNHNV and CDR2 YYDKDF (reference sequence).

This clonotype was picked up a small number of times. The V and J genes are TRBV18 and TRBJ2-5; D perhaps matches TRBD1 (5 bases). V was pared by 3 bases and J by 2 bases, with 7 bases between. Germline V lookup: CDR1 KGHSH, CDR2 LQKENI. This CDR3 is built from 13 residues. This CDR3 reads CASSPGQQETQYF. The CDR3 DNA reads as TGTGCCAGCTCACCGGGGCAACAAGAGACCCAGTACTTC.

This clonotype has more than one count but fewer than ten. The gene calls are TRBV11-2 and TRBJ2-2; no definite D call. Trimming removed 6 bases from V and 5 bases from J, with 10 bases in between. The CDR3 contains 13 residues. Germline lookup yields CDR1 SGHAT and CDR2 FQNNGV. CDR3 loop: CASRQRGTGELFF. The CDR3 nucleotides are TGTGCCAGCAGGCAACGTGGTACCGGGGAGCTGTTTTTT.

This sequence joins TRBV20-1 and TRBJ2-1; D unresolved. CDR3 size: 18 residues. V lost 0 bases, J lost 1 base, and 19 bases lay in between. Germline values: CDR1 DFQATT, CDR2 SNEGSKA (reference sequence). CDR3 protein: CSARDQERLKASYNEQFF. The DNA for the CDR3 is TGCAGTGCTAGAGATCAAGAAAGGCTGAAAGCATCCTACAATGAGCAGTTCTTC.

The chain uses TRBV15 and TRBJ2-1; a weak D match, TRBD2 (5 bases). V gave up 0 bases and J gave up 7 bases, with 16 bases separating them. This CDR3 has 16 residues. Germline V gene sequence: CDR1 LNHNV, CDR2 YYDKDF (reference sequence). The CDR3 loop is CATSRDGRLSGNEQFF. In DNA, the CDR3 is TGTGCCACCAGCAGAGATGGGCGGTTGTCGGGGAATGAGCAGTTCTTC. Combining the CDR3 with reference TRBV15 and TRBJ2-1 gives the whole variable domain DAMVIQNPRYQVTQFGKPVTLSCSQTLNHNVMYWYQQKSSQAPKLLFHYYDKDFNNEADTPDNFQSRRPNTSFCFLDIRSPGLGDTAMYLCATSRDGRLSGNEQFFGPGTRLTVL.

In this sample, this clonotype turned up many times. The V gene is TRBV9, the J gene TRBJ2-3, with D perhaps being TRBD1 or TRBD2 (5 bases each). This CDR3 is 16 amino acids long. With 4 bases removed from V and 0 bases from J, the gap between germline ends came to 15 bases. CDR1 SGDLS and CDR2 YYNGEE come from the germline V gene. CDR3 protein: CASSTRREISTDTQYF. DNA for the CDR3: TGTGCCAGCAGCACTCGCAGGGAGATCAGCACAGATACGCAGTATTTT.

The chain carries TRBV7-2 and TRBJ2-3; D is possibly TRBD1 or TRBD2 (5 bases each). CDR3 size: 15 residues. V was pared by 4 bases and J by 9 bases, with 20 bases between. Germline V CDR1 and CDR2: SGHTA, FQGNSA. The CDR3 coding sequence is TGTGCCAGCAGCTCACGGGACGTCCACAATCCGACGCAGTATTTT. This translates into CASSSRDVHNPTQYF.

In nucleotides, the CDR3 is TGTGCCAGTAGTAGGGAGGATACGCAGTATTTT. Translated, it gives CASSREDTQYF. The chain joins TRBV19 to TRBJ2-3, with D perhaps matching TRBD2 (5 bases). Germline lookup yields CDR1 LNHDA and CDR2 SQIVND (reference sequence). V gave up 4 bases and J gave up 6 bases, with 5 bases separating them. This CDR3 is 11 amino acids long.

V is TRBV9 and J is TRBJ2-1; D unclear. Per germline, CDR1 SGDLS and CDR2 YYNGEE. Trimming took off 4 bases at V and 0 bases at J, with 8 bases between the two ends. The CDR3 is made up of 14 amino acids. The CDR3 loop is CASSPTSSYNEQFF. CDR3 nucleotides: TGTGCCAGCAGCCCAACGAGCTCCTACAATGAGCAGTTCTTC.

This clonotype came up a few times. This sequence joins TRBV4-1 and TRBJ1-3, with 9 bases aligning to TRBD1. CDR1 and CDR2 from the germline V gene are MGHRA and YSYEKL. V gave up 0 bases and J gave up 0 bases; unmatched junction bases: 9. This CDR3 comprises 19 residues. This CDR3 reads CASSQDSGQGFLSGNTIYF. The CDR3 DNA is TGCGCCAGCAGCCAAGACTCGGGACAGGGATTTCTCTCTGGAAACACCATATATTTT.

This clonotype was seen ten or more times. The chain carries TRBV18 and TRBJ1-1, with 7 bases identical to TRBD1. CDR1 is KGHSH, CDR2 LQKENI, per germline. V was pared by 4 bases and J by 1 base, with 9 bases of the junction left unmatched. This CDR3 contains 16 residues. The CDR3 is CASSLETGLANTEAFF. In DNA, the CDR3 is TGTGCCAGCTCACTAGAGACAGGGTTGGCGAACACTGAAGCTTTCTTT. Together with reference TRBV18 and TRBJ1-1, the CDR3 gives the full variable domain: NAGVMQNPRHLVRRRGQEARLRCSPMKGHSHVYWYRQLPEEGLKFMVYLQKENIIDESGMPKERFSAEFPKEGPSILRIQQVVRGDSAAYFCASSLETGLANTEAFFGQGTRLTVV.

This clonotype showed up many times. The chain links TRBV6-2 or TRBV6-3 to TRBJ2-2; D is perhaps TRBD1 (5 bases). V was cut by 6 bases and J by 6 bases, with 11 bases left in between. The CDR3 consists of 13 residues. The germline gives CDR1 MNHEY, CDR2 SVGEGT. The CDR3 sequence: CASRQTGPGELFF. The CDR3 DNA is TGTGCCAGCAGACAAACAGGTCCCGGGGAGCTGTTTTTT.

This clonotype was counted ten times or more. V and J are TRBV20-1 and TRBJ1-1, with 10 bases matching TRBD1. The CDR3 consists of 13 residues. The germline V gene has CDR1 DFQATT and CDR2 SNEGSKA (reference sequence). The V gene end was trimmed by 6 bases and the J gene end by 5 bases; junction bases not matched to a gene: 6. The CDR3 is CSATGTGVTEAFF. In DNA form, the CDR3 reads TGCAGTGCAACCGGGACAGGGGTGACTGAAGCTTTCTTT.

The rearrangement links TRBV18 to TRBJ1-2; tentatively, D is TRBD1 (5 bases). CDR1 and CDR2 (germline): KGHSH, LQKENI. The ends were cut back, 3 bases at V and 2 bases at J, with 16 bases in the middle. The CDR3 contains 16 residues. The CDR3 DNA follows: TGTGCCAGCTCACCCGGGACCCTCTTGGCCAACTATGGCTACACCTTC. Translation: CASSPGTLLANYGYTF.

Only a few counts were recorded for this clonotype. The CDR3 DNA reads as TGTGCCAGCAGCGTTAAACAGGGGTGGTTGGCGACCCAGTACTTC. It codes for CASSVKQGWLATQYF. The chain is built from TRBV7-2 and TRBJ2-5; 7 positions agree with TRBD1. The germline V gene encodes CDR1 SGHTA and CDR2 FQGNSA. This CDR3 has 15 amino acids. V dropped 5 bases and J dropped 7; count of bases not matched to a gene: 13.

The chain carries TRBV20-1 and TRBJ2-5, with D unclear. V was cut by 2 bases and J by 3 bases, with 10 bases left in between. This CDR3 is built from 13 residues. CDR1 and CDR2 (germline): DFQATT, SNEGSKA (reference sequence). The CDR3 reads CSARHRNKETQYF. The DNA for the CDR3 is TGCAGTGCTAGACACCGGAACAAAGAGACCCAGTACTTC.

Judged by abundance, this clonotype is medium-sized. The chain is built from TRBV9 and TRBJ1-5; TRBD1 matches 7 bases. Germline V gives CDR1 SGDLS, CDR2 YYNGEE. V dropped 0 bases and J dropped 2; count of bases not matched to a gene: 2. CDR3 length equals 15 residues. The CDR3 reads CASSVGTGGNQPQHF. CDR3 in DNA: TGTGCCAGCAGCGTAGGCACAGGGGGCAATCAGCCCCAGCATTTT.

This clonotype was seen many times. CDR3: CASSFPGEGETQYF. The CDR3, as DNA: TGTGCCAGCAGCTTTCCAGGGGAAGGAGAGACCCAGTACTTC. The chain links TRBV7-6 to TRBJ2-5, with D perhaps matching TRBD1 (6 bases). The V end lost 3 bases, the J end lost 4 bases, and 12 bases lay between the germline ends. Per germline, CDR1 SGHVS and CDR2 FNYEAQ. The CDR3 contains 14 residues. Combining the CDR3 with reference TRBV7-6 and TRBJ2-5 gives the whole variable domain GAGVSQSPRYKVTKRGQDVALRCDPISGHVSLYWYRQALGQGPEFLTYFNYEAQQDKSGLPNDRFSAERPEGSISTLTIQRTEQRDSAMYRCASSFPGEGETQYFGPGTRLLVL.

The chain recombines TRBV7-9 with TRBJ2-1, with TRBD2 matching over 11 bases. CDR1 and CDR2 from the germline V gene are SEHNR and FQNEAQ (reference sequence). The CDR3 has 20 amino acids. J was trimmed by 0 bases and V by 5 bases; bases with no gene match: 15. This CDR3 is CASSLSGRGLLRGSYNEQFF. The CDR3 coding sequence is TGTGCCAGCAGCCTTAGCGGGAGGGGACTATTACGGGGCTCCTACAATGAGCAGTTCTTC. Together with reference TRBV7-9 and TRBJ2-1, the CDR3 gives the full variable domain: DTGVSQNPRHKITKRGQNVTFRCDPISEHNRLYWYRQTLGQGPEFLTYFQNEAQLEKSRLLSDRFSAERPKGSFSTLEIQRTEQGDSAMYLCASSLSGRGLLRGSYNEQFFGPGTRLTVL.

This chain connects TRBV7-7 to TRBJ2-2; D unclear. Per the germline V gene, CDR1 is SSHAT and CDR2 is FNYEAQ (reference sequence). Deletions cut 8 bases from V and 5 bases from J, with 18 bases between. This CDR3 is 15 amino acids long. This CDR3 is CASGPLERLTGELFF. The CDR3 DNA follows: TGTGCCAGCGGGCCGCTAGAGCGTCTAACCGGGGAGCTGTTTTTT.